This passage covers 28 T cell receptor beta chains from one sample sequenced in a study of OX40 agonist ivuxolimab in advanced cancers. Sequencing was performed with immunoSEQ multiplex PCR; in TCRdb, only in-frame clones are kept and a portion is missing. This sample has some 140,000 clones, with about 93% found just once. Sequencing was performed on CD4+ or CD8+ T cells sorted from blood, taken in a trial of the OX40 agonist ivuxolimab. These receptor sequences come from an adult with an advanced solid tumor such as melanoma, head and neck, liver or kidney cancer.

The genes are TRBV7-2 and TRBJ2-3; 7 bases map to TRBD1. V was clipped by 7 bases and J by 3 bases; unmatched bases: 7. This CDR3 contains 14 residues. Germline loops: CDR1 SGHTA, CDR2 FQGNSA. CDR3 DNA: TGTGCCAGCACCGTTGACAGGGCGACAGATACGCAGTATTTT. Translating gives CASTVDRATDTQYF.

The chain uses TRBV5-4 and TRBJ2-5; perhaps TRBD1 as D (6 bases). V was trimmed by 5 bases and J by 5 bases, leaving 13 bases between them. Germline V gene data show CDR1 as SGHNT and CDR2 as YYREEE (reference sequence). CDR3 length: 13 amino acids. CDR3 protein: CASRSGQQETQYF. DNA for the CDR3: TGTGCCAGCAGGAGCGGACAGCAGGAGACCCAGTACTTC.

V and J are TRBV6-6 and TRBJ2-1; D is uncertain. Germline V gene sequence: CDR1 MNHNY, CDR2 SVGAGI (reference sequence). V dropped 0 bases and J dropped 7 bases, with 4 bases sitting between them. This CDR3 contains 12 residues. CDR3 in DNA: TGTGCCAGCAGTTACTCAGGGAATGAGCAGTTCTTC. Translation: CASSYSGNEQFF.

This clone was recorded once. This chain connects TRBV7-2 to TRBJ2-2; 7 nucleotides match TRBD1. Germline V lookup: CDR1 SGHTA, CDR2 FQGNSA. The V segment lost 3 bases and the J segment 4 bases; nucleotides outside the gene matches: 5. The length of the CDR3 is 15 residues. The CDR3 DNA reads as TGTGCCAGCAGCTTCCCGGGACAGAGCACCGGGGAGCTGTTTTTT. Translated, it gives CASSFPGQSTGELFF. Full variable domain (outside the CDR3, taken from reference TRBV7-2 and TRBJ2-2): GAGVSQSPSNKVTEKGKDVELRCDPISGHTALYWYRQSLGQGLEFLIYFQGNSAPDKSGLPSDRFSAERTGGSVSTLTIQRTQQEDSAVYLCASSFPGQSTGELFFGEGSRLTVL.

Comments on this clone: At one end, the junction sequence differs from germline, possibly due to a read error. The chain is built from TRBV19 and TRBJ2-5; TRBD2 is a possible D gene (5 bases). Per the germline V gene, CDR1 is LNHDA and CDR2 is SQIVND (reference sequence). The CDR3 sequence is 15 residues long. CDR3 DNA: TGTGCCGGTAGTACTGGACTCAGGTTCCAAGAGACCCAGTACTTC. Its translation: CAGSTGLRFQETQYF.

The chain employs TRBV5-1 and TRBJ2-2; 9 bases fit TRBD1. In germline, CDR1 is SGHRS, CDR2 YFSETQ. After removal of 3 bases from V and 0 bases from J, the junction contained 6 bases not matched to a gene. This CDR3 is 17 amino acids long. The CDR3 DNA reads TGCGCCAGCAGCTGGGGGGACAGGGCGACGAACACCGGGGAGCTGTTTTTT. This sequence encodes CASSWGDRATNTGELFF. Variable domain in full (rest from reference TRBV5-1 and TRBJ2-2): KAGVTQTPRYLIKTRGQQVTLSCSPISGHRSVSWYQQTPGQGLQFLFEYFSETQRNKGNFPGRFSGRQFSNSRSEMNVSTLELGDSALYLCASSWGDRATNTGELFFGEGSRLTVL.

This sequence joins TRBV5-8 and TRBJ2-7; tentatively, D is TRBD1 (6 bases). The CDR3 contains 13 residues. Germline loops: CDR1 SGHTS, CDR2 YDEGEE. V was trimmed by 1 base and J by 5 bases, leaving 10 bases between them. As DNA, the CDR3 is TGTGCCAGCAGCTTGATTGGGGGCCACGAGCAGTACTTC. It encodes CASSLIGGHEQYF.

The chain uses TRBV5-1 and TRBJ2-1; D is ambiguous. Germline V gene data show CDR1 as SGHRS and CDR2 as YFSETQ. The CDR3 runs 12 residues. V was shortened by 5 bases and J by 8 bases, with 11 bases between the two germline ends. The CDR3 DNA is TGCGCCAGCAGGGCAAGTGTGGATGAGCAGTTCTTC. Protein sequence: CASRASVDEQFF.

The J gene is TRBJ1-3, the V gene TRBV6-6; D unclear. The germline CDR1 and CDR2 sequences are MNHNY and SVGAGI (reference sequence). With 1 base removed from V and 4 bases from J, the gap between germline ends came to 11 bases. The CDR3 length is 15 residues. CDR3 coding DNA: TGTGCCAGCAGTTACTTGGGTGGTCTCGGAAACACCATATATTTT. This sequence encodes CASSYLGGLGNTIYF.

The rearrangement links TRBV7-3 to TRBJ2-1; TRBD1 agrees at 10 bases. The V segment lost 3 bases and the J segment 2 bases; nucleotides outside the gene matches: 1. Germline loops: CDR1 SGHTA, CDR2 FQGTGA. This CDR3 comprises 15 residues. CDR3 bases: TGTGCCAGCAGCTTTGGGACAGGGGCCTACAATGAGCAGTTCTTC. Protein product: CASSFGTGAYNEQFF. Based on the CDR3 plus reference TRBV7-3 and TRBJ2-1, the full variable domain is GAGVSQTPSNKVTEKGKYVELRCDPISGHTALYWYRQSLGQGPEFLIYFQGTGAADDSGLPNDRFFAVRPEGSVSTLKIQRTERGDSAVYLCASSFGTGAYNEQFFGPGTRLTVL.

The chain employs TRBV4-2 and TRBJ1-1; D possibly corresponds to TRBD1 (5 bases). The CDR3 consists of 13 residues. Trimming removed 7 bases at V and 2 bases at J, with 11 bases between. The germline gives CDR1 LGHNA, CDR2 YNFKEQ. The CDR3 region is CASTLGANTEAFF. CDR3 DNA sequence: TGTGCCAGCACCCTCGGGGCCAACACTGAAGCTTTCTTT.

The chain couples TRBV6-4 to TRBJ2-3, with TRBD1 matching 9 bases. Germline V gene data show CDR1 as MRHNA and CDR2 as SNTAGT. CDR3 length: 15 amino acids. J lost 0 bases, V lost 7 bases, and 5 bases had no gene match. The CDR3 protein is CASKPDRGSTDTQYF. Written as DNA, the CDR3 is TGTGCCAGCAAACCGGACAGGGGAAGCACAGATACGCAGTATTTT.

The rearrangement links TRBV6-4 to TRBJ2-2, with D uncertain. The CDR3 loop spans 14 amino acids. V was clipped by 2 bases and J by 1 base, with 5 bases between them. CDR1 is MRHNA, CDR2 SNTAGT, per germline. The CDR3 bases are TGTGCCAGCAGTGACGTGGTGAACACCGGGGAGCTGTTTTTT. Translating it yields CASSDVVNTGELFF.

This clone was observed a single time. The V call is TRBV29-1, the J call TRBJ1-2; perhaps TRBD1 as D (6 bases). The germline V and J ends were trimmed by 7 bases and 7 bases, with 22 bases remaining between them. Per the germline V gene, CDR1 is SQVTM and CDR2 is ANQGSEA. The length of the CDR3 is 14 residues. The CDR3 loop is CSAADYGGQVGYTF. The CDR3, as DNA: TGCAGCGCTGCCGATTATGGGGGGCAAGTTGGCTACACCTTC.

The gene calls are TRBV7-2 and TRBJ2-7; no definite D call. Per the germline V gene, CDR1 is SGHTA and CDR2 is FQGNSA. The CDR3 length is 14 residues. The V gene lost 1 base and the J gene lost 7 bases, with 14 bases spanning the gap. The CDR3 nucleotides are TGTGCCAGCAGCTTAGGTCGGACGCCGCCGGAGCAGTACTTC. This gives the protein CASSLGRTPPEQYF.

This chain joins TRBV7-3 and TRBJ2-1; TRBD2 agrees at 7 bases. CDR1 is SGHTA and CDR2 is FQGTGA in the germline V gene. This CDR3 contains 18 residues. The trim removed 0 bases at V and 9 bases at J, leaving 17 bases unmatched. In DNA, the CDR3 is TGTGCCAGCAGCTTAACGGCCCTAGAGGCGGGAGTACGTGGTGAGCAGTTCTTC. Translated: CASSLTALEAGVRGEQFF.

The chain's CDR3 is CASSYSNEQYF. In DNA, the CDR3 is TGTGCCAGCAGTTACTCGAACGAGCAGTACTTC. The gene calls are TRBV6-5 and TRBJ2-7; D is ambiguous. The CDR3 is 11 amino acids. Germline values: CDR1 MNHEY, CDR2 SVGAGI. The ends were cut back, 0 bases at V and 5 bases at J, with 2 bases in the middle.

The chain recombines TRBV27 with TRBJ2-3; D is undetermined. This CDR3 has 14 residues. Germline CDR1 MNHEY, CDR2 SMNVEV (reference sequence). V lost 11 bases to trimming and J lost 4 bases, with 19 bases between them. This CDR3 is CAAKKVAGSDTQYF. For the CDR3, the DNA is TGTGCCGCCAAAAAGGTAGCCGGGTCAGATACGCAGTATTTT.

The chain has TRBV5-1 and TRBJ1-2, with D possibly being TRBD1 (6 bases). Trimming took 6 bases from V and 4 from J, leaving 7 bases between them. The CDR3 is 11 amino acids. Germline CDR1 and CDR2: SGHRS and YFSETQ. The CDR3 region is CASTGVYGYTF. CDR3 sequence (DNA): TGCGCCAGCACAGGGGTCTATGGCTACACCTTC.

The chain joins TRBV7-2 to TRBJ2-1; TRBD1 might be the D (6 bases). The CDR3 is 16 amino acids. V was shortened by 1 base and J by 2 bases, with 12 bases between the two germline ends. Germline V gene sequence: CDR1 SGHTA, CDR2 FQGNSA. Here the CDR3 DNA reads TGTGCCAGCAGCTTAGGGTCAGGGGCTACCTACAATGAGCAGTTCTTC. Its protein product is CASSLGSGATYNEQFF.

This clone was observed once. This sequence joins TRBV9 and TRBJ2-2, with D perhaps TRBD1 (6 bases). The germline gives CDR1 SGDLS, CDR2 YYNGEE. The V end lost 0 bases, the J end lost 4 bases, and 10 bases lay between the germline ends. This CDR3 comprises 15 residues. This chain's CDR3 is CASSVVGAGTGELFF. The CDR3 nucleotides read TGTGCCAGCAGCGTAGTGGGGGCGGGCACCGGGGAGCTGTTTTTT.

The gene calls are TRBV5-1 and TRBJ1-1, with no clear D. Looked up from germline, CDR1 is SGHRS and CDR2 is YFSETQ. Trimming removed 0 bases from V and 2 bases from J, with 5 bases in between. The CDR3 spans 13 residues. The CDR3 here is CASSLDRNTEAFF. DNA of the CDR3: TGCGCCAGCAGCTTGGACCGCAACACTGAAGCTTTCTTT.

This clone was counted once. The V call is TRBV15, the J call TRBJ1-1; 12 nucleotides align to TRBD1. V lost 0 bases, J lost 5 bases, and 7 bases stayed unmatched. This CDR3 has 17 residues. Germline CDR1 and CDR2: LNHNV and YYDKDF (reference sequence). CDR3 DNA sequence: TGTGCCACCAGCAGAGAAGGGACAGGGGGCCGAAGGACTGAAGCTTTCTTT. Its translation: CATSREGTGGRRTEAFF.

The chain combines TRBV7-3 with TRBJ1-2; perhaps TRBD1 as D (6 bases). The CDR3 has 14 amino acids. Germline V CDR1 and CDR2: SGHTA, FQGTGA. Between the trimmed V and J ends, which lost 5 bases and 1 base, there was a span of 11 bases. CDR3 in DNA: TGTGCCAGCAGCAGAGGGACATTTAACTATGGCTACACCTTC. It is translated as CASSRGTFNYGYTF. The whole variable domain, filled in from reference TRBV7-3 and TRBJ1-2, reads GAGVSQTPSNKVTEKGKYVELRCDPISGHTALYWYRQSLGQGPEFLIYFQGTGAADDSGLPNDRFFAVRPEGSVSTLKIQRTERGDSAVYLCASSRGTFNYGYTFGSGTRLTVV.

The chain combines TRBV4-1 with TRBJ2-3, with 10 bases aligning to TRBD2. After removal of 4 bases from V and 5 bases from J, the junction contained 3 bases not matched to a gene. The CDR3 runs to 14 residues. From germline, CDR1 is MGHRA and CDR2 YSYEKL. The CDR3 bases are TGCGCCAGCAGCCTGGGACTAGCGCAAGATACGCAGTATTTT. It specifies CASSLGLAQDTQYF.

V is TRBV5-4 and J is TRBJ2-7; D might be TRBD2 (5 bases). Germline V CDR1 and CDR2: SGHNT, YYREEE (reference sequence). This CDR3 has 11 residues. CDR3 DNA sequence: TGTGCCAGCAGCACCGAGGGCAGGTGGGTTGTC. Its translation is CASSTEGRWVV.

The chain is built from TRBV7-9 and TRBJ1-2, with 7 bases lining up with TRBD1. The CDR3 has 14 residues. The V gene end was trimmed by 7 bases and the J gene end by 8 bases; junction bases not matched to a gene: 13. CDR1 and CDR2 (germline): SEHNR, FQNEAQ (reference sequence). CDR3 protein: CASTPDRDPRGYTF. CDR3 DNA: TGTGCCAGCACCCCCGACAGGGACCCTCGGGGCTACACCTTC.

The DNA for the CDR3 is TGTGCCAGCAGTGAAACAGGACAGGGGTCTTATGGCTACACCTTC. This codes for CASSETGQGSYGYTF. The chain combines TRBV6-1 with TRBJ1-2, with TRBD1 matching over 9 bases. There are 15 residues in the CDR3. V lost 2 bases, J lost 5 bases, and 6 bases stayed unmatched. Germline V gene data show CDR1 as MNHNS and CDR2 as SASEGT.